The clone carrying this TCR beta chain occurred a few times. Its antigen is undetermined. The data are from a study of blood T cells in healthy people across ages. Combining a sample-barcoded 5' primer with a J-beta primer mix, a second PCR ran for about 7 to 11 cycles. TCRdb analysed the 5' RACE reads with MiXCR anew, one entry per CDR3 protein. Seen here are approximately 960,000 distinct CDR3 sequences, approximately 32% observed once, and the top ten hold roughly a tenth. CDR1 is SGHTA, CDR2 FQGNSA, per germline. The V end lost 6 bases, the J end lost 4 bases, and 10 bases lay between the germline ends. The CDR3 extends over 14 amino acids. Investigators took approximately 9.4 milliliters of peripheral blood from every donor. Overall study findings and caveats: PBMCs left unsorted prevented a conclusive naive versus antigen-experienced comparison.

These data were also filed under a second study, of T cells of mothers and their children.

The gene calls are TRBV7-2 and TRBJ2-6; D gene unclear. Sequenced: blood. This receptor was identified in a woman aged 40 to 50 in good health. The DNA of the CDR3 is TGTGCCAGCAGTTACGCTGGGGGGGCCAACGTCCTGACTTTC. Protein: CASSYAGGANVLTF.